These 28 T cell receptor beta chains originate from one sample sequenced in a study of a mutant IDH1 vaccine in newly diagnosed glioma (dated by TCRdb to the early 2020s). Sample time point, as interpreted from the label and publication: week 47, end of study. Every vaccine dose consisted of 300 ug of a 20-mer mutant IDH1 peptide in Montanide, administered subcutaneously together with topical imiquimod. Their antigen targets remain unknown. The library relied on the immunoSEQ multiplex PCR assay. Not all clones reach the TCRdb copy of this immuneACCESS table, which keeps in-frame sequences only. Checked studies attribute under half of the gap to unresolved V genes and leave the rest unexplained. The sample data list approximately 58,000 clones, and roughly four fifths of these were observed just once. The ten largest make up 3.8% of the sample. Sequenced here: PBMCs, sampled from a glioma patient whose treatment included an IDH1 peptide vaccine. The receptors here all came from a man aged 30 to 39 with glioma.

The chain carries TRBV5-4 and TRBJ1-2, with no clear D. This CDR3 is built from 14 residues. V was cut by 2 bases and J by 1 base, with 9 bases left in between. Per the germline V gene, CDR1 is SGHNT and CDR2 is YYREEE (reference sequence). Here the CDR3 reads CASSLTVDNYGYTF. DNA of the CDR3: TGTGCCAGCAGCTTAACAGTGGATAACTATGGCTACACCTTC. Full variable domain (missing parts from reference TRBV5-4 and TRBJ1-2): ETGVTQSPTHLIKTRGQQVTLRCSSQSGHNTVSWYQQALGQGPQFIFQYYREEENGRGNFPPRFSGLQFPNYSSELNVNALELDDSALYLCASSLTVDNYGYTFGSGTRLTVV.

This rearrangement joins TRBV27 to TRBJ2-7; tentatively, D is TRBD1 (6 bases). Germline lookup yields CDR1 MNHEY and CDR2 SMNVEV (reference sequence). Trimming pared 3 bases from V and 7 bases from J, leaving 10 bases between. The CDR3 is made up of 12 amino acids. The CDR3 spells CASSFDRREQYF. In DNA form, the CDR3 reads TGTGCCAGCAGTTTCGACAGGAGGGAGCAGTACTTC.

This clone was picked up a small number of times. The rearrangement joins TRBV7-9 to TRBJ1-2; D is unresolved. This CDR3 is 13 amino acids long. In germline, CDR1 is SEHNR, CDR2 FQNEAQ (reference sequence). Between the trimmed V and J ends, which lost 5 bases and 3 bases, there was a span of 10 bases. The CDR3 nucleotides are TGTGCCAGCAGCGGAGGGCAGCACTATGGCTACACCTTC. It specifies CASSGGQHYGYTF.

This clone has only one observation. This chain connects TRBV12-5 to TRBJ2-7; TRBD1 matches at 7 bases. Trimming removed 5 bases from V and 6 bases from J; junction bases left unmatched: 4. The CDR3 has 12 residues. Looked up from germline, CDR1 is LGHNT and CDR2 is FRNRAP. Here the CDR3 reads CASGPQGVEQYF. The CDR3 DNA reads TGTGCTAGTGGTCCTCAGGGGGTCGAGCAGTACTTC.

This clone was found once. V is TRBV2 and J is TRBJ1-1; no clear D. Trimming removed 5 bases from V and 1 base from J, with 17 bases in between. Germline lookup yields CDR1 SNHLY and CDR2 FYNNEI. The CDR3 extends over 16 amino acids. CDR3 DNA: TGTGCCAGCAGTTCACGCCAGTCCCCCCCGAACACTGAAGCTTTCTTT. Protein sequence: CASSSRQSPPNTEAFF.

The rearrangement links TRBV6-6 to TRBJ2-7; 9 bases are shared with TRBD2. Germline trimming cut 6 bases from V and 12 bases from J; bases unmatched to any gene: 9. Germline assignment: CDR1 MNHNY and CDR2 SVGAGI (reference sequence). This CDR3 is built from 12 residues. The CDR3 is CASRPLAGWRYF. The CDR3 DNA sequence: TGTGCCAGCAGGCCTCTAGCGGGGTGGAGGTACTTC.

The chain has TRBV6-1 and TRBJ2-7; D ambiguous. Germline assignment: CDR1 MNHNS and CDR2 SASEGT. V shed 2 bases and J shed 3 bases, with 14 bases lying between them. The CDR3 has 15 amino acids. Here the CDR3 reads CASSESGWDLYEQYF. The DNA for the CDR3 is TGTGCCAGCAGTGAAAGTGGTTGGGATCTCTACGAGCAGTACTTC.

This rearrangement joins TRBV28 to TRBJ1-5; TRBD1 might be the D (5 bases). The germline CDR1 and CDR2 sequences are MDHEN and SYDVKM. V shed 1 base and J shed 9 bases, with 22 bases lying between them. The CDR3 has 17 residues. The CDR3 here is CASSLSLGEAVLRPQHF. The CDR3 DNA reads as TGTGCCAGCAGTTTATCTTTGGGGGAGGCAGTGTTGCGGCCCCAGCATTTT.

The V gene is TRBV4-2, the J gene TRBJ2-2; TRBD2 might be the D (7 bases). The CDR3 totals 15 residues. Trimming shortened V by 4 bases and J by 6 bases, and 15 bases separated the two germline ends. Per the germline V gene, CDR1 is LGHNA and CDR2 is YNFKEQ. CDR3 residues: CASSLGGPVAGELFF. For the CDR3, the DNA is TGTGCCAGCAGCCTCGGGGGGCCCGTGGCCGGGGAGCTGTTTTTT.

This rearrangement joins TRBV5-8 to TRBJ2-1; D is uncertain. Germline CDR1 and CDR2: SGHTS and YDEGEE. Trimming left V 6 bases short and J 0 bases short, with 13 bases between. CDR3 length: 15 amino acids. CDR3 in amino acids: CASIGSRSSYNEQFF. The CDR3 nucleotides read TGTGCCAGCATCGGAAGCCGAAGCTCCTACAATGAGCAGTTCTTC.

V gene TRBV9 combines with J gene TRBJ1-2; D remains unclear. This CDR3 is built from 13 residues. Germline V gene sequence: CDR1 SGDLS, CDR2 YYNGEE. V lost 4 bases and J 7 bases, leaving 14 bases between the germline ends. In nucleotides, the CDR3 is TGTGCCAGCAGCTTGGACGGAACTATTGGCTACACCTTC. Protein sequence: CASSLDGTIGYTF.

This clone was seen just once. The genes are TRBV7-8 and TRBJ2-7, with TRBD1 matching 9 bases. The CDR3 is 14 residues long. The junction had 5 bases not matched to a gene; V was cut back by 3 bases and J by 5 bases. CDR1 is SGHVS and CDR2 is FQNEAQ in the germline V gene. For the CDR3, the DNA is TGTGCCAGCAGCTTTCGGACAGGGGCCCACGAGCAGTACTTC. Protein product: CASSFRTGAHEQYF. The full variable domain, rest sourced from reference TRBV7-8 and TRBJ2-7, is GAGVSQSPRYKVAKRGQDVALRCDPISGHVSLFWYQQALGQGPEFLTYFQNEAQLDKSGLPSDRFFAERPEGSVSTLKIQRTQQEDSAVYLCASSFRTGAHEQYFGPGTRLTVT.

The chain has TRBV29-1 and TRBJ2-7, with a possible D match to TRBD1 (5 bases). Germline CDR1 and CDR2: SQVTM and ANQGSEA. The CDR3 is 10 amino acids. V lost 4 bases and J 6 bases, leaving 7 bases between the germline ends. The CDR3 nucleotides are TGCAGCGTTGGGGGCTCCGAGCAGTACTTC. It is translated as CSVGGSEQYF.

The J gene is TRBJ2-3, the V gene TRBV6-4; 7 bases align to TRBD2. This CDR3 is 13 amino acids long. Germline V CDR1 and CDR2: MRHNA, SNTAGT. The junction had 0 bases not matched to a gene; V was cut back by 6 bases and J by 0 bases. In nucleotides, the CDR3 is TGTGCCAGCAGCGGGGGGAGCACAGATACGCAGTATTTT. Amino acids: CASSGGSTDTQYF.

The sample holds a few counts of this clone. The V gene is TRBV27, the J gene TRBJ1-5; 7 nucleotides align to TRBD1. From germline, CDR1 is MNHEY and CDR2 SMNVEV (reference sequence). Germline trimming cut 3 bases from V and 6 bases from J; bases unmatched to any gene: 8. The CDR3 has 15 amino acids. CDR3 in amino acids: CASSLQTGISQPQHF. Here the CDR3 DNA reads TGTGCCAGCAGTTTGCAGACAGGGATAAGTCAGCCCCAGCATTTT.

The chain is built from TRBV5-4 and TRBJ1-6; 8 bases agree with TRBD1. Unmatched junction bases numbered 11, after V lost 0 bases and J lost 9 bases. CDR3 length: 17 amino acids. CDR1 and CDR2 (germline): SGHNT, YYREEE (reference sequence). CDR3 sequence: CASSLGTGPMWGSPLHF. As DNA, the CDR3 is TGTGCCAGCAGCTTGGGGACAGGGCCCATGTGGGGTTCACCCCTCCACTTT.

The chain is built from TRBV11-3 and TRBJ2-3; D is undetermined. The germline V gene encodes CDR1 SGHNT and CDR2 YENEEA. Deletions cut 5 bases from V and 1 base from J, with 4 bases between. The CDR3 is made up of 12 amino acids. The chain's CDR3 is CASSERTDTQYF. As DNA, the CDR3 is TGTGCCAGCAGCGAGCGCACAGATACGCAGTATTTT.

Only a few counts were recorded for this clone. V is TRBV18 and J is TRBJ1-2, with D possibly matching TRBD1 (6 bases). Trimming cost V 3 bases and J 5 bases, with 16 bases left between them. Germline V gene lookup returns CDR1 KGHSH and CDR2 LQKENI. This CDR3 is 15 amino acids long. The CDR3 loop is CASSPVQGKGYGYTF. DNA of the CDR3: TGTGCCAGCTCACCGGTACAGGGAAAGGGATATGGCTACACCTTC.

The J gene is TRBJ2-7, the V gene TRBV2, with 10 bases matching TRBD1. Germline loops: CDR1 SNHLY, CDR2 FYNNEI. After removal of 7 bases from V and 3 bases from J, the junction contained 3 bases not matched to a gene. The CDR3 has 13 amino acids. The CDR3 nucleotides read TGTGCCAGCACGGGACAGGGGCGCTACGAGCAGTACTTC. It codes for CASTGQGRYEQYF.

The gene calls are TRBV29-1 and TRBJ1-2; TRBD1 is a possible D gene (5 bases). Germline values: CDR1 SQVTM, CDR2 ANQGSEA. Trimming took off 4 bases at V and 6 bases at J, with 9 bases between the two ends. The CDR3 covers 11 residues. The CDR3: CSVVTGDGYTF. Written as DNA, the CDR3 is TGCAGCGTTGTAACAGGAGATGGCTACACCTTC.

This clone was observed once. CDR3 loop: CASSLGVEETQYF. In DNA, the CDR3 is TGTGCCAGCAGCTTAGGGGTCGAAGAGACCCAGTACTTC. V usage is TRBV11-3 and J usage is TRBJ2-5; the D is unclear. Germline V gene lookup returns CDR1 SGHNT and CDR2 YENEEA. This CDR3 region has 13 residues. Trimming cost V 1 base and J 3 bases, with 6 bases left between them.

V usage is TRBV5-4 and J usage is TRBJ1-1; D unclear. This CDR3 has 15 amino acids. The V end lost 4 bases, the J end lost 7 bases, and 20 bases lay between the germline ends. CDR1 is SGHNT, CDR2 YYREEE, per germline (reference sequence). CDR3 in DNA: TGTGCCAGCAGCATAGACAAGGGTTCACATTATGAAGCTTTCTTT. It is translated as CASSIDKGSHYEAFF.

This clone was counted only a few times. The rearrangement joins TRBV9 to TRBJ1-2; D is undetermined. The CDR3 runs 15 residues. Trimming removed 3 bases at V and 8 bases at J, with 20 bases between. CDR1 is SGDLS, CDR2 YYNGEE, per germline. The CDR3 coding sequence is TGTGCCAGCAGCGATGAGGCAGCCGGACGCGCCGGCTACACCTTC. The encoded protein is CASSDEAAGRAGYTF.

The V and J genes are TRBV7-6 and TRBJ1-6, with D maybe TRBD1 (5 bases). The germline V gene has CDR1 SGHVS and CDR2 FNYEAQ. The CDR3 consists of 13 residues. Deletions cut 4 bases from V and 8 bases from J, with 9 bases between. The CDR3 loop reads CASSSDSDSPLHF. The DNA for the CDR3 is TGTGCCAGCAGCTCAGACAGTGATTCACCCCTCCACTTT.

J is TRBJ2-5 and V is TRBV4-1; D remains unclear. V was clipped by 0 bases and J by 5 bases, with 10 bases between them. The germline CDR1 and CDR2 sequences are MGHRA and YSYEKL. The CDR3 is 14 residues long. In DNA form, the CDR3 reads TGCGCCAGCAGCCAAGATGGCGGTTACGAGACCCAGTACTTC. Encoded protein: CASSQDGGYETQYF.

This chain links TRBV27 with TRBJ1-6; tentative D call: TRBD1 (5 bases). Trimming stripped 5 bases from V and 0 bases from J, with 23 bases between. Germline assignment: CDR1 MNHEY and CDR2 SMNVEV (reference sequence). The CDR3 is 20 amino acids. CDR3: CASSRYRQLTRSSYNSPLHF. In DNA, the CDR3 is TGTGCCAGCAGTCGCTACCGACAGCTCACCAGGAGCTCCTATAATTCACCCCTCCACTTT.

The gene calls are TRBV4-1 and TRBJ1-1; tentative D call: TRBD1 (6 bases). In germline, CDR1 is MGHRA, CDR2 YSYEKL. V was pared by 3 bases and J by 3 bases, with 14 bases between. The length of the CDR3 is 15 residues. The CDR3 region has the DNA TGCGCCAGCAGCCACGCAGGGCACAGGGACACTGAAGCTTTCTTT. Amino acid sequence: CASSHAGHRDTEAFF.

The V call is TRBV7-2, the J call TRBJ1-1; D unclear. V lost 5 bases and J lost 0, with 13 bases in between. This CDR3 has 15 residues. Germline V gene sequence: CDR1 SGHTA, CDR2 FQGNSA. CDR3 region: CASSRWGAMNTEAFF. For the CDR3, the DNA is TGTGCCAGCAGCCGGTGGGGAGCTATGAACACTGAAGCTTTCTTT.